The 26 T cell receptor beta chains below come from one sample, sequenced in a study of blood T cell repertoires in COVID-19. TCRdb's table, derived via immunoSEQ multiplex PCR, lists solely in-frame clones and lacks some. The table includes 250,000 to 350,000 clones, approximately 90% detected once. The specimen was peripheral blood. The source of these receptors is a woman aged 45-60 years who had recovered from COVID-19.

The chain joins TRBV9 to TRBJ2-2, with 7 bases fitting TRBD2. Trimming took 2 bases from V and 1 from J; bases not matched to a gene: 2. This CDR3 is 15 amino acids long. Germline CDR1 reads SGDLS; CDR2 reads YYNGEE. The CDR3 protein is CASSVGLLNTGELFF. CDR3 in DNA: TGTGCCAGCAGCGTGGGACTACTGAACACCGGGGAGCTGTTTTTT.

This clone was recorded a few times. This chain links TRBV9 with TRBJ2-1; TRBD2 matches 7 bases. CDR1 is SGDLS and CDR2 is YYNGEE in the germline V gene. V was clipped by 3 bases and J by 7 bases; unmatched bases: 13. The CDR3 runs to 16 residues. CDR3 amino acids: CASSERVASGTNEQFF. CDR3 coding DNA: TGTGCCAGCAGCGAACGGGTGGCTAGCGGCACAAATGAGCAGTTCTTC.

V and J are TRBV5-1 and TRBJ1-1; a weak D match, TRBD1 (5 bases). Germline loops: CDR1 SGHRS, CDR2 YFSETQ. This CDR3 region has 12 residues. V lost 0 bases and J 12 bases, leaving 12 bases between the germline ends. The CDR3 sequence: CASSLAREEPFF. The CDR3 DNA follows: TGCGCCAGCAGCTTGGCCAGGGAAGAACCTTTCTTT.

This chain connects TRBV5-1 to TRBJ2-3, with 7 bases identical to TRBD2. Germline CDR1 is SGHRS and CDR2 is YFSETQ. Trimming took 6 bases from V and 0 from J; bases not matched to a gene: 7. This CDR3 region has 15 residues. The CDR3 protein is CASNMGGSSTDTQYF. The CDR3 bases are TGCGCCAGCAACATGGGAGGGTCTAGCACAGATACGCAGTATTTT.

This chain connects TRBV2 to TRBJ2-7, with TRBD1 as a possible D gene (5 bases). The V end was cut by 3 bases, the J end by 6 bases, with 12 bases between. Germline CDR1 is SNHLY and CDR2 is FYNNEI. This CDR3 is built from 13 residues. The CDR3 loop reads CASSEGLYLEQYF. Written as DNA, the CDR3 is TGTGCCAGCAGTGAGGGGCTATACCTCGAGCAGTACTTC.

The rearrangement uses TRBV27 and TRBJ2-5; D possibly corresponds to TRBD2 (5 bases). Trimming pared 6 bases from V and 5 bases from J, leaving 25 bases between. The germline CDR1 and CDR2 sequences are MNHEY and SMNVEV (reference sequence). The CDR3 is 17 residues long. The DNA for the CDR3 is TGTGCCAGCAGCCCCTCCGAAAGGGCCGGGGTCGGGGAGACCCAGTACTTC. Translated: CASSPSERAGVGETQYF.

The chain links TRBV18 to TRBJ1-3; no firm D call. This CDR3 comprises 14 residues. From germline, CDR1 is KGHSH and CDR2 LQKENI. The V end was cut by 0 bases, the J end by 11 bases, with 14 bases between. CDR3 DNA: TGTGCCAGCTCACCACCGGATGTTATGGAGGCCATATATTTT. It yields the protein CASSPPDVMEAIYF.

The V gene is TRBV10-3, the J gene TRBJ2-2; 7 bases are shared with TRBD1. The CDR3 loop spans 14 amino acids. J was trimmed by 1 base and V by 8 bases; bases with no gene match: 4. Germline V gene data show CDR1 as ENHRY and CDR2 as SYGVKD. CDR3 DNA: TGTGCCATCGGGAACAGGGGGAACACCGGGGAGCTGTTTTTT. Translated, it gives CAIGNRGNTGELFF.

J is TRBJ1-1 and V is TRBV7-3, with D maybe TRBD1 (5 bases). Per the germline V gene, CDR1 is SGHTA and CDR2 is FQGTGA. Trimming took off 1 base at V and 1 base at J, with 7 bases between the two ends. CDR3 length: 14 amino acids. For the CDR3, the DNA is TGTGCCAGCAGCTTAAGTCAGGGGAACACTGAAGCTTTCTTT. Translating it yields CASSLSQGNTEAFF.

CDR3 coding DNA: TGCGCCAGCAGCTTAGGGACAGGGGGACATGAGCAGTTCTTC. It codes for CASSLGTGGHEQFF. The genes are TRBV5-1 and TRBJ2-1, with 11 bases identical to TRBD1. Germline-derived CDR1 and CDR2 are SGHRS and YFSETQ. The junction had 3 bases not matched to a gene; V was cut back by 2 bases and J by 8 bases. CDR3 length equals 14 residues.

As to this clone: An end of the junction differs from the germline gene, which may be a read error. The rearrangement uses TRBV28 and TRBJ1-1; D unresolved. Germline V CDR1 and CDR2: MDHEN, SYDVKM. This CDR3 is built from 13 residues. The CDR3 DNA follows: TGCCCCGAGTGGCAGGCCTTCAACACTGAAGCTTTCTTT. Its protein is CPEWQAFNTEAFF.

CDR3 nucleotides: TGTGCCTCCGGACTAGCGGATTCCAATGAGCAGTTCTTC. It encodes CASGLADSNEQFF. The chain combines TRBV6-5 with TRBJ2-1, with 10 bases matching TRBD2. After removal of 11 bases from V and 6 bases from J, the junction contained 7 bases not matched to a gene. Germline values: CDR1 MNHEY, CDR2 SVGAGI. The CDR3 loop spans 13 amino acids.

This clone was seen only once. The chain is built from TRBV5-6 and TRBJ2-3; D may be TRBD2 (5 bases). V gave up 1 base and J gave up 2 bases, with 14 bases separating them. Germline values: CDR1 SGHDT, CDR2 YYEEEE. The CDR3 length is 16 residues. The CDR3, as DNA: TGTGCCAGCAGCTTGCGGGTAGCGCAGCTCACAGATACGCAGTATTTT. It encodes CASSLRVAQLTDTQYF.

V and J are TRBV7-2 and TRBJ2-3; unclear D gene. This CDR3 contains 15 residues. Per the germline V gene, CDR1 is SGHTA and CDR2 is FQGNSA. Trimming pared 0 bases from V and 3 bases from J, leaving 10 bases between. DNA for the CDR3: TGTGCCAGCAGCTTAGCTGCGCGCCCGACAGATACGCAGTATTTT. Its translation: CASSLAARPTDTQYF.

The CDR3: CASKVRREGRAFF. CDR3 sequence (DNA): TGTGCCAGTAAGGTCCGTCGGGAGGGGAGAGCTTTCTTT. The genes are TRBV19 and TRBJ1-1; D might be TRBD1 (5 bases). CDR3 length: 13 residues. Trimming pared 7 bases from V and 10 bases from J, leaving 19 bases between. The germline CDR1 and CDR2 sequences are LNHDA and SQIVND (reference sequence).

The chain carries TRBV27 and TRBJ1-6, with TRBD1 as a possible D gene (6 bases). V was pared by 6 bases and J by 6 bases, with 15 bases between. Per germline, CDR1 MNHEY and CDR2 SMNVEV (reference sequence). The CDR3 totals 15 residues. For the CDR3, the DNA is TGTGCCAGCAGAGAGACCGGGACAATTAATTCACCCCTCCACTTT. Translating gives CASRETGTINSPLHF.

V usage is TRBV18 and J usage is TRBJ1-2, with a tentative D call TRBD1 (6 bases). The CDR3 spans 13 residues. In germline, CDR1 is KGHSH, CDR2 LQKENI. V lost 8 bases and J 2 bases, leaving 12 bases between the germline ends. CDR3 sequence reads: CASPQQGNYGYTF. The CDR3 DNA reads TGTGCCAGCCCGCAACAGGGAAACTATGGCTACACCTTC.

The count of this clone is one. The chain employs TRBV15 and TRBJ1-2, with 8 positions matching TRBD1. Germline assignment: CDR1 LNHNV and CDR2 YYDKDF (reference sequence). The length of the CDR3 is 15 residues. The J segment lost 4 bases and the V segment lost 2 bases, leaving 6 bases of the junction unmatched. The CDR3 region is CATSRPTGEPYGYTF. CDR3 coding DNA: TGTGCCACCAGCAGACCGACAGGGGAGCCCTATGGCTACACCTTC.

V gene TRBV9 combines with J gene TRBJ1-2; D is unresolved. CDR1 and CDR2 from the germline V gene are SGDLS and YYNGEE. V lost 4 bases and J 4 bases, leaving 20 bases between the germline ends. CDR3 length equals 16 residues. CDR3 sequence: CASSPQLGQILYGYTF. CDR3 in DNA: TGTGCCAGCAGCCCTCAACTAGGGCAGATTCTCTATGGCTACACCTTC.

The chain is built from TRBV5-1 and TRBJ1-5; 9 bases are shared with TRBD1. The germline V gene encodes CDR1 SGHRS and CDR2 YFSETQ. This CDR3 comprises 15 residues. The V segment lost 5 bases and the J segment 3 bases; nucleotides outside the gene matches: 6. In DNA form, the CDR3 reads TGCGCCAGCAGTCCCGGGACAGGGTTCAATCAGCCCCAGCATTTT. Translating gives CASSPGTGFNQPQHF.

V is TRBV19 and J is TRBJ2-1, with D perhaps matching TRBD1 (5 bases). Germline CDR1 LNHDA, CDR2 SQIVND (reference sequence). The CDR3 spans 15 residues. Trimming took 6 bases from V and 1 from J, leaving 13 bases between them. The CDR3 nucleotides are TGTGCCAGTAGGGTCACAGGCGGATCCTACAATGAGCAGTTCTTC. It encodes CASRVTGGSYNEQFF.

The chain has TRBV7-2 and TRBJ2-1; the D gene is possibly TRBD1 (5 bases). Trimming shortened V by 0 bases and J by 9 bases, and 9 bases separated the two germline ends. This CDR3 is built from 13 residues. Germline-derived CDR1 and CDR2 are SGHTA and FQGNSA. The CDR3 DNA is TGTGCCAGCAGCTTAGCGGTGGGGCTTGAGCAGTTCTTC. It yields the protein CASSLAVGLEQFF.

The chain couples TRBV19 to TRBJ1-2, with a weak D call TRBD1 (5 bases). V lost 5 bases to trimming and J lost 1 base, with 14 bases between them. Germline loops: CDR1 LNHDA, CDR2 SQIVND (reference sequence). The CDR3 consists of 15 residues. DNA for the CDR3: TGTGCCAGTAGTGTAACGACAGCGCTTAACTATGGCTACACCTTC. This sequence encodes CASSVTTALNYGYTF. Full variable domain (rest looked up from reference TRBV19 and TRBJ1-2): DGGITQSPKYLFRKEGQNVTLSCEQNLNHDAMYWYRQDPGQGLRLIYYSQIVNDFQKGDIAEGYSVSREKKESFPLTVTSAQKNPTAFYLCASSVTTALNYGYTFGSGTRLTVV.

The V and J genes are TRBV5-8 and TRBJ1-2; D is unclear. Between the trimmed V and J ends, which lost 3 bases and 2 bases, there was a span of 14 bases. The V gene's germline CDR1 is SGHTS and CDR2 YDEGEE. The CDR3 totals 15 residues. In DNA, the CDR3 is TGTGCCAGCAGCTACACACAGAGGGTGAACTATGGCTACACCTTC. Translating gives CASSYTQRVNYGYTF.

This chain connects TRBV13 to TRBJ2-4; 12 bases fit TRBD2. This CDR3 comprises 15 residues. Germline CDR1 PRHDT, CDR2 FYEKMQ (reference sequence). With V trimmed by 3 bases and J by 6 bases, 3 bases remained unmatched. In DNA form, the CDR3 reads TGTGCCAGCAGCTTCCCGACTAGCGGGAGAAACATTCAGTACTTC. Translated, it gives CASSFPTSGRNIQYF.

V and J are TRBV29-1 and TRBJ2-1; possible D gene TRBD1, 6 bases. In germline, CDR1 is SQVTM, CDR2 ANQGSEA. Trimming removed 7 bases at V and 4 bases at J, with 26 bases between. The CDR3 spans 17 residues. The CDR3 DNA sequence: TGCAGCGGCGCCGGGACATTAAGTCCACACCAATACAATGAGCAGTTCTTC. It yields the protein CSGAGTLSPHQYNEQFF.